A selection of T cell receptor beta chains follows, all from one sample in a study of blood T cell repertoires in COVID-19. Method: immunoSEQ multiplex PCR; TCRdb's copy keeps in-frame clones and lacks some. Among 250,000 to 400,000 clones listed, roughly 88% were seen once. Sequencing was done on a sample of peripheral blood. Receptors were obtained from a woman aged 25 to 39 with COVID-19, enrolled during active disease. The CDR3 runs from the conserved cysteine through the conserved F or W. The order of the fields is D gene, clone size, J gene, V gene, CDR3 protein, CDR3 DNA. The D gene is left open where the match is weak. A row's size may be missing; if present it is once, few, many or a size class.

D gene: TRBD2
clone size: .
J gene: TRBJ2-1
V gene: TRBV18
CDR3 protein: CASSPLLAGGNEQFF
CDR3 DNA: TGTGCCAGCTCACCACTACTAGCGGGAGGCAATGAGCAGTTCTTC

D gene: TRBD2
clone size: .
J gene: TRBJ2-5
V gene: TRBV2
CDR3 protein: CASRGLAGEETQYF
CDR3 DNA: TGTGCCAGCAGGGGACTAGCGGGGGAAGAGACCCAGTACTTC

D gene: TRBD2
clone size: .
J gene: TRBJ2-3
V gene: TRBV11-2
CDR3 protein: CASRYSGSTDTQYF
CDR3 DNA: TGTGCCAGCAGGTATAGCGGGAGCACAGATACGCAGTATTTT

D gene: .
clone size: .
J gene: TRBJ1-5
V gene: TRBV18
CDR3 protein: CASSLTGIGDQPQHF
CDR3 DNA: TGTGCCAGCTCCCTCACAGGGATCGGCGATCAGCCCCAGCATTTT

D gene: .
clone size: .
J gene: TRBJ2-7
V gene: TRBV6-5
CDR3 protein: CASRTGRSSYEQYF
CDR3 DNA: TGTGCCAGCAGGACAGGAAGGAGCTCCTACGAGCAGTACTTC

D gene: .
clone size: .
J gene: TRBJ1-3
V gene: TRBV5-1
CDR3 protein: CASTAGSSGNTIYF
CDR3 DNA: TGCGCCAGCACCGCCGGTAGCTCTGGAAACACCATATATTTT

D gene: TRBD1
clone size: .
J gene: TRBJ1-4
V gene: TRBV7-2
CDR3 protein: CASSLGTGYGEKLFF
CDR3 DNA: TGTGCCAGCAGCTTGGGGACAGGGTATGGTGAAAAACTGTTTTTT

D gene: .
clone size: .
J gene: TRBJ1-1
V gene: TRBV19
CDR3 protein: CASSMGGDWNTEAFF
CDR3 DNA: TGTGCCAGTAGTATGGGGGGGGATTGGAACACTGAAGCTTTCTTT

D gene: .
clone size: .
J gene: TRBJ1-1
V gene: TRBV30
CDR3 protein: CAWSAGPEAFF
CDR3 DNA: TGTGCCTGGAGCGCGGGGCCTGAAGCTTTCTTT

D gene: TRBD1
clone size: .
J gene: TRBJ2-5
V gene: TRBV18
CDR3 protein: CASSPGTAQETQYF
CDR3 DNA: TGTGCCAGCTCACCAGGGACAGCACAAGAGACTCAGTACTTC

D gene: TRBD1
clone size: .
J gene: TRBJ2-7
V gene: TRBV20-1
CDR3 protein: CSASAGGEQYF
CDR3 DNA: TGCAGTGCTAGTGCAGGGGGAGAGCAGTACTTC

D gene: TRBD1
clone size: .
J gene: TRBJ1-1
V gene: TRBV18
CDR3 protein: CASSSGQGGTTEAFF
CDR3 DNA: TGTGCCAGCTCATCCGGACAGGGGGGGACCACTGAAGCTTTCTTT

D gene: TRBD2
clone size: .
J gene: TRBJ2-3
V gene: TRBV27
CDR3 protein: CASSSRLAESTDTQYF
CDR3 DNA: TGTGCCAGCAGTTCACGACTAGCGGAAAGCACAGATACGCAGTATTTT

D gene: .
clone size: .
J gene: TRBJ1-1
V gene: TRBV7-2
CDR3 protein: CASSLRTVMNTEAFF
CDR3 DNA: TGTGCCAGCAGCTTAAGGACAGTTATGAACACTGAAGCTTTCTTT

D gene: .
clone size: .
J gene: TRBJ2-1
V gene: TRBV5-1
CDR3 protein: CASSLEGGGDEQFF
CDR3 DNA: TGCGCCAGCAGCTTAGAGGGAGGGGGTGATGAGCAGTTCTTC

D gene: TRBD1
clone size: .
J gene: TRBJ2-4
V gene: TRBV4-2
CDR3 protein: CASSQQGDIQYF
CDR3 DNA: TGTGCCAGCAGCCAACAGGGGGACATTCAGTACTTC

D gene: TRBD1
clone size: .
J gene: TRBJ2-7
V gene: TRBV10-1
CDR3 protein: CASRPTGHEQYF
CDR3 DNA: TGCGCCAGCAGACCGACAGGGCACGAGCAGTACTTC

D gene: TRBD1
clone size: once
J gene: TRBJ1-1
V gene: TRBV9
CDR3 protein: CASSANSGQVNTEAFF
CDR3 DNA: TGTGCCAGCAGCGCAAACTCGGGACAGGTGAACACTGAAGCTTTCTTT

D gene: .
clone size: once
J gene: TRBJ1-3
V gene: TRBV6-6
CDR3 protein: CASSQGSSGNTIYF
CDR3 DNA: TGTGCCAGCAGCCAAGGGAGCTCTGGAAACACCATATATTTT

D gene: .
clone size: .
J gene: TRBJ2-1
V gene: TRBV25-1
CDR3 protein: CASSGSGGEQFF
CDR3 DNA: TGTGCCAGCAGCGGGAGTGGCGGTGAGCAGTTCTTC

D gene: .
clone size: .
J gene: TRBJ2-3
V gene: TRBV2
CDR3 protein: CATSRGDYLTDTQYF
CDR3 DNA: TGTGCCACTTCGCGGGGTGACTACCTCACAGATACGCAGTATTTT

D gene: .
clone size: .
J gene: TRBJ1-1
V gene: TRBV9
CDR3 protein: CASSVGPGGNHEAFF
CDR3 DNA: TGTGCCAGCAGCGTAGGACCCGGAGGAAATCATGAAGCTTTCTTT

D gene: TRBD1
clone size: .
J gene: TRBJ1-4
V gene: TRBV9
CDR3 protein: CASSGSGQLNEKLFF
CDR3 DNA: TGTGCCAGCAGCGGTTCGGGACAGCTGAATGAAAAACTGTTTTTT

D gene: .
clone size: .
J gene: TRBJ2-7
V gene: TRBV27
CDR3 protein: CASSLTRQGGYEQYF
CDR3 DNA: TGTGCCAGCAGTTTAACCCGGCAGGGGGGATACGAGCAGTACTTC

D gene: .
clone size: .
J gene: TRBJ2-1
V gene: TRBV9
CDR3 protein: CASSPGGTSYNEQFF
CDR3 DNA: TGTGCCAGCAGCCCTGGGGGGACCTCCTACAATGAGCAGTTCTTC

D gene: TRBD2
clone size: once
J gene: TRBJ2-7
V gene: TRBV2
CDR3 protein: CAGSGLAGPYEQYF
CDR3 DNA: TGTGCCGGATCCGGACTAGCGGGACCCTACGAGCAGTACTTC

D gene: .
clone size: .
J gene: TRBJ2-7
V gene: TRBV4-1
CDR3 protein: CASSQEDSANYEQYF
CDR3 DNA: TGCGCCAGCAGCCAAGAGGACAGCGCCAACTACGAGCAGTACTTC

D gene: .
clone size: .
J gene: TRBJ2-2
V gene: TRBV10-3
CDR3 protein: CAISNRQLSQDGELFF
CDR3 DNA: TGTGCCATCAGCAACAGACAGCTATCCCAAGACGGGGAGCTGTTTTTT

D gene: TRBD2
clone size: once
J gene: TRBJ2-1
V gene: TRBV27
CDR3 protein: CASRTSGESSYNEQFF
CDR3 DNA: TGTGCCAGCCGAACTAGCGGAGAAAGCTCCTACAATGAGCAGTTCTTC

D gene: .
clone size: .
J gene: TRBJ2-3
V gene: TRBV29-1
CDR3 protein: CSVVEAGTDTQYF
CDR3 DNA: TGCAGCGTTGTGGAGGCCGGGACAGATACGCAGTATTTT